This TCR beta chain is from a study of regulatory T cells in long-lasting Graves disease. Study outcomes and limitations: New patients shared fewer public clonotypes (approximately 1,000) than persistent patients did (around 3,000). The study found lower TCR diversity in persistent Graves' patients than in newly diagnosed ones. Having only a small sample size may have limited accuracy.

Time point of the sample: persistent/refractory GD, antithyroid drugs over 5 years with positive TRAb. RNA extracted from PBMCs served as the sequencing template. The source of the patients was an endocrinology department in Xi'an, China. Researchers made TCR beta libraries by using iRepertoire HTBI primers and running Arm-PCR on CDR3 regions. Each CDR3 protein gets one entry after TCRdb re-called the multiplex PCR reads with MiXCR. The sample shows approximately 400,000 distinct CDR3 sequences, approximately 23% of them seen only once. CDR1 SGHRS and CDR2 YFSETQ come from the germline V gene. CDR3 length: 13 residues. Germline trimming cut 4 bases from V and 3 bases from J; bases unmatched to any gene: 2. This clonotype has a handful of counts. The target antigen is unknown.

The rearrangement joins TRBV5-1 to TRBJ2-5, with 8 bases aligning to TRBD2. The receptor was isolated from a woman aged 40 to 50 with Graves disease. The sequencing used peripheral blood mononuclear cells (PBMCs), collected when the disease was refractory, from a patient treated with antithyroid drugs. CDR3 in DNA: TGCGCCAGCAGCCGGGGACTAGAAGAGACCCAGTACTTC. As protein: CASSRGLEETQYF.